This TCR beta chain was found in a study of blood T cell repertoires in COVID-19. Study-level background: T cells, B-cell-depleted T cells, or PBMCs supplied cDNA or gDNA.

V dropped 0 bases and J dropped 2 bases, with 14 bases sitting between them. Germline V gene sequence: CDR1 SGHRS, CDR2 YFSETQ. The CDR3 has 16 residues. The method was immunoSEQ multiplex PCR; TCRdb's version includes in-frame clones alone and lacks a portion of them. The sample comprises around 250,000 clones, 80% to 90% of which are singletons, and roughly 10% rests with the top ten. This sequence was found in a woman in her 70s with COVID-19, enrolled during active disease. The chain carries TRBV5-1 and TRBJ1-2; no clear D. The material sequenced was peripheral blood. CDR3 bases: TGCGCCAGCAGCTTGGAGCCGCCAGAGCGAAACTATGGCTACACCTTC. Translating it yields CASSLEPPERNYGYTF.